The clone carrying this T cell receptor (beta chain) was found a few times. The antigen is undetermined. The data stem from a study of blood T cells in healthy people across ages. Study at large: Researchers report that template switching captured about one barcoded beta molecule per two T cells. General study points: Any changes in expanded clonotypes were possibly confounded, as donor CMV status remained unknown.

V shed 0 bases and J shed 4 bases, with 11 bases lying between them. This CDR3 region has 15 residues. Germline V lookup: CDR1 SGHKS, CDR2 YYEKEE (reference sequence). At least 5 micrograms of total RNA were extracted per sample. For the second PCR, which ran for roughly 6 to 12 cycles, a sample-barcoded 5' primer and a J-beta primer mix were used. A template-switch adaptor that had 12 random nucleotides put a tag on each cDNA molecule. TCRdb passed the 5' RACE reads through MiXCR, listing each CDR3 protein once. The sample holds around 1.7 million distinct CDR3 sequences, roughly 30% seen once. Material for sequencing was blood. This clonotype was obtained from a woman in her twenties or thirties in good health. The chain links TRBV5-5 to TRBJ2-1; D call uncertain. The CDR3, as DNA: TGTGCCAGCAGCTTGGTCGGCTACTTGTACAATGAGCAGTTCTTC. This translates into CASSLVGYLYNEQFF.